The subject of this entry is one T cell receptor beta chain. It may be a read error: a sequence one base away is much more abundant. TCRdb redid the calling of the 5' RACE reads with MiXCR, one entry per CDR3 protein. Here the sample spans about 50,000 distinct CDR3 sequences, about 15% being singletons. The CDR3 extends over 13 amino acids. CDR1 and CDR2 (germline): SQVTM, ANQGSEA. Sequencing was performed on naive CD4+ T cells sorted from blood. Subset in this sample: naive CD4+ T cells, CD4+CD45RA+CD25-. The chain has TRBV29-1 and TRBJ2-1, with D hard to call. This sequence was found in a female donor with breast cancer. CDR3 coding DNA: TGCGGCGTTGGGGTTAGCTCCTACAATGAGCAGTTCTTC. Protein sequence: CGVGVSSYNEQFF.